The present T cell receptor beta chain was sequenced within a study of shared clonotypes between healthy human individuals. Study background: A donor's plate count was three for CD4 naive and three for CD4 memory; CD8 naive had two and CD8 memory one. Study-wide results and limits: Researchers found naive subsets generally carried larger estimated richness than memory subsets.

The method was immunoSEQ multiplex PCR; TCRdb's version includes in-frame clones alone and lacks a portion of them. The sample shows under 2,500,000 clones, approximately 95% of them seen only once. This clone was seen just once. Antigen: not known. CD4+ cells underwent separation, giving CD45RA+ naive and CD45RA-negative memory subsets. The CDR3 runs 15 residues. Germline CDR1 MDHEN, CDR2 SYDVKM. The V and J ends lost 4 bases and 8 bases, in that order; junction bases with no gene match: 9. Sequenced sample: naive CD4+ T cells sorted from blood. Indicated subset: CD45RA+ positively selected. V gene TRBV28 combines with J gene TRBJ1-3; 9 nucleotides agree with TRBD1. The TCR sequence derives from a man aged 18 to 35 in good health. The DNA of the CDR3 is TGTGCCAGCAGTTCTCCGGGACAGGGAGCACACACCATATATTTT. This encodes CASSSPGQGAHTIYF.